These 18 T cell receptor beta chains originate from one sample sequenced in a study of blood T cell repertoires in COVID-19. The method was immunoSEQ multiplex PCR; TCRdb's version includes in-frame clones alone and lacks a portion of them. The sample includes fewer than 200,000 clones, around 83% of them seen just once. Sequences were obtained from peripheral blood. The receptors come from a woman aged 70-85 years with COVID-19, enrolled during active disease.

The chain combines TRBV11-2 with TRBJ1-1; D perhaps matches TRBD1 (6 bases). The germline CDR1 and CDR2 sequences are SGHAT and FQNNGV. There are 11 residues in the CDR3. The V gene lost 5 bases and the J gene lost 6 bases, with 7 bases spanning the gap. Written as DNA, the CDR3 is TGTGCCAGCAGCCCAGGGGCTGAAGCTTTCTTT. Translated: CASSPGAEAFF.

V usage is TRBV7-9 and J usage is TRBJ2-2; possible D gene TRBD1, 6 bases. V was cut by 1 base and J by 6 bases, with 12 bases left in between. In germline, CDR1 is SEHNR, CDR2 FQNEAQ (reference sequence). The CDR3 sequence is 15 residues long. DNA of the CDR3: TGTGCCAGCAGCTTAGAGGGACACCGCGCCGGGGAGCTGTTTTTT. Translation gives CASSLEGHRAGELFF. The full variable domain, completed using reference TRBV7-9 and TRBJ2-2, is DTGVSQNPRHKITKRGQNVTFRCDPISEHNRLYWYRQTLGQGPEFLTYFQNEAQLEKSRLLSDRFSAERPKGSFSTLEIQRTEQGDSAMYLCASSLEGHRAGELFFGEGSRLTVL.

This clone has a single count. The chain has TRBV24-1 and TRBJ2-3, with a tentative D call TRBD2 (5 bases). Trimming removed 5 bases at V and 0 bases at J, with 11 bases between. CDR1 is KGHDR and CDR2 is SFDVKD in the germline V gene. This CDR3 contains 15 residues. As DNA, the CDR3 is TGTGCCACCAGTGCTACGGGGTCTAGCACAGATACGCAGTATTTT. Residues: CATSATGSSTDTQYF.

The V and J genes are TRBV5-4 and TRBJ1-2; 7 bases align to TRBD1. Germline trimming cut 4 bases from V and 13 bases from J; bases unmatched to any gene: 13. Germline CDR1 is SGHNT and CDR2 is YYREEE (reference sequence). The CDR3 contains 13 residues. CDR3 amino acids: CASSLTGAQEATF. Here the CDR3 DNA reads TGTGCCAGCAGCCTAACAGGGGCCCAGGAGGCCACCTTC.

This clone appeared once. The rearrangement links TRBV14 to TRBJ2-7; TRBD2 matches at 7 bases. Unmatched junction bases numbered 11, after V lost 6 bases and J lost 0 bases. This CDR3 contains 16 residues. CDR1 and CDR2 (germline): SGHDN, FVKESK. The CDR3 DNA reads TGTGCCAGCAGAAGGGGCGGGAGTGGAAGCTCCTACGAGCAGTACTTC. This gives the protein CASRRGGSGSSYEQYF. Filled out from reference TRBV14 and TRBJ2-7, the complete variable domain reads EAGVTQFPSHSVIEKGQTVTLRCDPISGHDNLYWYRRVMGKEIKFLLHFVKESKQDESGMPNNRFLAERTGGTYSTLKVQPAELEDSGVYFCASRRGGSGSSYEQYFGPGTRLTVT.

The chain carries TRBV7-8 and TRBJ2-5, with 8 positions matching TRBD2. This CDR3 comprises 14 residues. J was trimmed by 0 bases and V by 6 bases; bases with no gene match: 3. Germline-derived CDR1 and CDR2 are SGHVS and FQNEAQ. The CDR3 sequence is CASSPREDQETQYF. For the CDR3, the DNA is TGTGCCAGCAGTCCGCGGGAGGACCAAGAGACCCAGTACTTC.

This clone was observed a handful of times. The CDR3 protein is CASSFPGEYSPLHF. CDR3 nucleotide sequence: TGTGCCAGCAGTTTCCCAGGGGAGTATTCACCCCTCCACTTT. The rearrangement links TRBV28 to TRBJ1-6; perhaps TRBD1 as D (6 bases). Between the trimmed V and J ends, which lost 3 bases and 8 bases, there was a span of 11 bases. The CDR3 loop spans 14 amino acids. Per germline, CDR1 MDHEN and CDR2 SYDVKM.

This clone was observed a handful of times. V is TRBV7-8 and J is TRBJ2-7, with D perhaps TRBD2 (5 bases). Germline-derived CDR1 and CDR2 are SGHVS and FQNEAQ. The V gene lost 1 base and the J gene lost 3 bases, with 7 bases spanning the gap. The CDR3 is 13 amino acids. In nucleotides, the CDR3 is TGTGCCAGCAGCTTAGGACTATACTACGAGCAGTACTTC. The encoded protein is CASSLGLYYEQYF. The full variable domain, rest sourced from reference TRBV7-8 and TRBJ2-7, is GAGVSQSPRYKVAKRGQDVALRCDPISGHVSLFWYQQALGQGPEFLTYFQNEAQLDKSGLPSDRFFAERPEGSVSTLKIQRTQQEDSAVYLCASSLGLYYEQYFGPGTRLTVT.

The rearrangement links TRBV11-2 to TRBJ2-7, with 7 bases that match TRBD1. V gave up 7 bases and J gave up 6 bases; unmatched junction bases: 12. In germline, CDR1 is SGHAT, CDR2 FQNNGV. CDR3 size: 14 residues. The CDR3 loop is CASKTARGQSEQYF. CDR3 nucleotide sequence: TGTGCCAGCAAAACGGCGAGGGGGCAGTCCGAGCAGTACTTC. Full variable domain (outside the CDR3, taken from reference TRBV11-2 and TRBJ2-7): EAGVAQSPRYKIIEKRQSVAFWCNPISGHATLYWYQQILGQGPKLLIQFQNNGVVDDSQLPKDRFSAERLKGVDSTLKIQPAKLEDSAVYLCASKTARGQSEQYFGPGTRLTVT.

The chain uses TRBV7-2 and TRBJ1-2; D possibly corresponds to TRBD1 (5 bases). Trimming left V 1 base short and J 4 bases short, with 7 bases between. CDR1 and CDR2 from the germline V gene are SGHTA and FQGNSA. This CDR3 contains 13 residues. For the CDR3, the DNA is TGTGCCAGCAGCTTAGGGGGCGGCTATGGCTACACCTTC. It yields the protein CASSLGGGYGYTF.

In its sample, this clone was seen once. The chain links TRBV5-1 to TRBJ2-7; 9 bases agree with TRBD1. This CDR3 comprises 20 residues. Germline V gives CDR1 SGHRS, CDR2 YFSETQ. Trimming at V came to 1 base and at J to 1 base, leaving 18 bases not matched to a gene. This CDR3 reads CASSLSSGRQTGGLSYEQYF. The CDR3 nucleotides are TGCGCCAGCAGCTTGTCGTCGGGCCGCCAAACAGGGGGCTTATCCTACGAGCAGTACTTC.

V usage is TRBV5-4 and J usage is TRBJ2-3; 11 positions match TRBD2. After removal of 2 bases from V and 5 bases from J, the junction contained 7 bases not matched to a gene. Germline V CDR1 and CDR2: SGHNT, YYREEE (reference sequence). The CDR3 is made up of 16 amino acids. CDR3 DNA sequence: TGTGCCAGCAGCTTTACTAGCGGGAGCCTCGGAGATACGCAGTATTTT. It yields the protein CASSFTSGSLGDTQYF.

This clone was seen only once. The genes are TRBV7-9 and TRBJ1-6, with 7 bases lining up with TRBD1. The CDR3 consists of 14 residues. V lost 6 bases to trimming and J lost 5 bases; unmatched junction nucleotides: 4. Germline assignment: CDR1 SEHNR and CDR2 FQNEAQ (reference sequence). The CDR3 protein is CASRTTGDNSPLHF. The CDR3 bases are TGTGCCAGCAGAACAACAGGGGATAATTCACCCCTCCACTTT.

This chain links TRBV5-4 with TRBJ1-2, with D perhaps matching TRBD1 (5 bases). V was clipped by 6 bases and J by 0 bases, with 9 bases between them. Germline assignment: CDR1 SGHNT and CDR2 YYREEE (reference sequence). The CDR3 is 13 residues long. The CDR3 is CASKAGTNYGYTF. The CDR3 region has the DNA TGTGCCAGCAAGGCAGGGACTAACTATGGCTACACCTTC.

The genes are TRBV18 and TRBJ2-5; TRBD2 aligns across 7 bases. This CDR3 is built from 14 residues. V gave up 3 bases and J gave up 6 bases; unmatched junction bases: 7. Germline V gene data show CDR1 as KGHSH and CDR2 as LQKENI. As DNA, the CDR3 is TGTGCCAGCTCACCGTCTAGCGGCCCAAAGACCCAGTACTTC. This encodes CASSPSSGPKTQYF.

CDR3 sequence reads: CASSSTDSFNEKLFF. DNA of the CDR3: TGCGCCAGCAGCTCCACCGACTCGTTCAATGAAAAACTGTTTTTT. The chain combines TRBV5-1 with TRBJ1-4; no clear D. Trimming took 3 bases from V and 5 from J, leaving 14 bases between them. The CDR3 is 15 residues long. Germline V lookup: CDR1 SGHRS, CDR2 YFSETQ.

This sequence joins TRBV29-1 and TRBJ2-1; D is perhaps TRBD1 (5 bases). Trimming left V 5 bases short and J 4 bases short, with 15 bases between. This CDR3 comprises 14 residues. CDR1 is SQVTM, CDR2 ANQGSEA, per germline. In nucleotides, the CDR3 is TGCAGCGTTACAACAAAACAGGTATACAATGAGCAGTTCTTC. It translates to CSVTTKQVYNEQFF.

V and J are TRBV7-2 and TRBJ1-2; TRBD1 aligns across 7 bases. The J segment lost 7 bases and the V segment lost 5 bases, leaving 7 bases of the junction unmatched. The CDR3 consists of 13 residues. Germline CDR1 SGHTA, CDR2 FQGNSA. The CDR3 loop reads CASSLRGRGGYTF. The DNA of the CDR3 is TGTGCCAGCAGCCTAAGGGGGCGCGGTGGCTACACCTTC.